A selection of T cell receptor beta chains follows, all from one sample in a study of control samples from healthy donors and cancer patients. TCRdb's copy holds only in-frame clones and misses some; the assay was immunoSEQ multiplex PCR. Of 20,000 to 25,000 clones listed, 84% are singletons. Sequencing was done on a sample of PBMCs. The receptors come from a man in his 60s with colorectal cancer. Each CDR3 is given with its conserved first and last residue. A D gene is named only where the DNA matches it firmly. Not every row has a clone size; where given, it reads once, few, many or a size class.

v_call	clone_size	d_call	j_call	cdr3_aa	cdr3_nt
TRBV9	.	TRBD1	TRBJ1-2	CASSPRQGEGYGYTF	TGTGCCAGCAGCCCCCGACAGGGCGAGGGCTATGGCTACACCTTC
TRBV12-3/TRBV12-4	.	.	TRBJ2-7	CASSLARQYEQYF	TGTGCCAGCAGTTTAGCAAGACAGTACGAGCAGTACTTC
TRBV18	.	.	TRBJ2-3	CASSPRRDTQYF	TGTGCCAGCTCACCACGACGGGATACGCAGTATTTT
TRBV3-1/TRBV3-2	.	.	TRBJ2-7	CASSQDSFFYEQYF	TGTGCCAGCAGCCAAGATTCCTTTTTCTACGAGCAGTACTTC
TRBV2	.	TRBD1	TRBJ1-1	CASSGWTGNTEAFF	TGTGCCAGCAGTGGTTGGACAGGGAACACTGAAGCTTTCTTT
TRBV2	once	TRBD1	TRBJ1-2	CASRQGAQYGYTF	TGTGCCAGCAGGCAGGGGGCTCAATATGGCTACACCTTC
TRBV3-1/TRBV3-2	.	.	TRBJ1-2	CASSQIRGTYGYTF	TGTGCCAGCAGCCAAATACGGGGGACCTATGGCTACACCTTC
TRBV6-5	.	TRBD1	TRBJ1-3	CASRRADRVNTIYF	TGTGCCAGCAGACGCGCAGACAGGGTAAACACCATATATTTT
TRBV5-4	.	TRBD1	TRBJ2-3	CASSLGGTGGTDTQYF	TGTGCCAGCAGCTTGGGGGGGACAGGGGGCACAGATACGCAGTATTTT
TRBV7-2	.	.	TRBJ1-1	CASSLDSTLNTEAFF	TGTGCCAGCAGCTTAGACAGCACCTTGAACACTGAAGCTTTCTTT
TRBV2	.	.	TRBJ2-4	CASRGWAKNIQYF	TGTGCCAGCCGAGGATGGGCCAAAAACATTCAGTACTTC
TRBV30	.	.	TRBJ1-2	CAWSVGQSNYGYTF	TGTGCCTGGAGTGTAGGGCAAAGTAACTATGGCTACACCTTC
TRBV7-7	.	TRBD1	TRBJ1-1	CASSSQSPRQGSGPEAFF	TGTGCCAGCAGCAGTCAGAGCCCCCGACAGGGTTCGGGGCCTGAAGCTTTCTTT
TRBV30	.	TRBD2	TRBJ2-3	CAWSQTGGDTDTQYF	TGTGCCTGGAGTCAAACGGGGGGGGACACAGATACGCAGTATTTT
TRBV4-1	large	.	TRBJ1-2	CASSQAQNYGYTF	TGCGCCAGCAGCCAAGCACAGAACTATGGCTACACCTTC
TRBV6-1	.	.	TRBJ1-4	CASSEARGLANEKLFF	TGTGCCAGCAGTGAAGCGCGGGGCCTGGCTAATGAAAAACTGTTTTTT
TRBV9	.	TRBD1	TRBJ2-7	CASSPQTGQYDEQYF	TGTGCCAGCAGCCCGCAGACAGGGCAGTACGACGAGCAGTACTTC
TRBV24-1	.	TRBD1	TRBJ1-6	CATSLRTGTPLHF	TGTGCCACCAGTCTCCGGACAGGGACTCCCCTCCACTTT
TRBV11-2	.	.	TRBJ1-6	CASSLMRQHNSPLHF	TGTGCCAGCAGCTTAATGCGGCAGCATAATTCACCCCTCCACTTT
TRBV10-3	.	.	TRBJ1-5	CAISAAIQGNQPQHF	TGTGCCATCAGTGCGGCCATTCAGGGCAATCAGCCCCAGCATTTT
TRBV7-9	.	.	TRBJ2-6	CASSLDGTGANVLTF	TGTGCCAGCAGCTTAGACGGGACTGGGGCCAACGTCCTGACTTTC
TRBV10-3	.	.	TRBJ2-2	CAISELTLSTGELFF	TGTGCCATCAGTGAGTTGACCCTGAGCACCGGGGAGCTGTTTTTT
TRBV28	.	.	TRBJ1-5	CASSLGGWRDQPQHF	TGTGCCAGCAGTTTAGGGGGTTGGAGGGATCAGCCCCAGCATTTT
TRBV30	.	.	TRBJ1-5	CAWSVTFNQPQHF	TGTGCCTGGAGTGTGACTTTCAATCAGCCCCAGCATTTT
TRBV7-8	.	TRBD1	TRBJ1-2	CASSRGWGTGEPNTF	TGTGCCAGCAGCCGGGGGTGGGGGACAGGGGAGCCGAACACCTTC
TRBV13	.	.	TRBJ2-1	CASSLVATKIHNEQFF	TGTGCCAGCAGCTTGGTTGCCACTAAGATTCACAATGAGCAGTTCTTC
TRBV6-6	.	.	TRBJ1-1	CASSRKGLPGNTEAFF	TGTGCCAGCAGTCGAAAGGGACTCCCGGGAAACACTGAAGCTTTCTTT
TRBV5-1	few	.	TRBJ1-2	CASSPDGGRGYGYTF	TGCGCCAGCAGCCCGGATGGGGGCAGGGGCTATGGCTACACCTTC
TRBV5-5	.	TRBD1	TRBJ2-5	CASSSTQGAGETQYF	TGTGCCAGCAGCTCCACTCAGGGGGCAGGAGAGACCCAGTACTTC
TRBV27	.	TRBD1	TRBJ2-7	CASRDRDSSYEQYF	TGTGCCAGCAGGGACCGGGACAGCTCCTACGAGCAGTACTTC
TRBV5-4	.	.	TRBJ1-2	CASSTDRNYGYTF	TGTGCCAGCAGCACAGACAGGAACTATGGCTACACCTTC
TRBV27	.	.	TRBJ1-1	CASSLIGTEAFF	TGTGCCAGCAGTTTGATCGGCACTGAAGCTTTCTTT
TRBV27	.	.	TRBJ1-2	CASSFKPHYGYTF	TGTGCCAGCAGTTTTAAGCCCCACTATGGCTACACCTTC
TRBV19	.	.	TRBJ1-2	CASSIEASGYYGYTF	TGTGCCAGTAGTATAGAGGCGAGCGGGTACTATGGCTACACCTTC
TRBV4-3	.	.	TRBJ2-1	CASSQNEGVAYNEQFF	TGCGCCAGCAGCCAAAACGAGGGGGTGGCCTACAATGAGCAGTTCTTC
TRBV5-8	.	TRBD1	TRBJ1-1	CASSFWTGRSWVNTEAFF	TGTGCCAGCAGCTTTTGGACAGGGCGTAGTTGGGTGAACACTGAAGCTTTCTTT
TRBV27	.	TRBD1	TRBJ1-2	CASSLSPGGFYGYTF	TGTGCCAGCAGTTTATCCCCAGGGGGCTTCTATGGCTACACCTTC
TRBV9	.	.	TRBJ2-5	CASSVGVSQETQYF	TGTGCCAGCAGCGTAGGGGTTTCCCAAGAGACCCAGTACTTC
TRBV6-5	.	.	TRBJ1-5	CASSYQGGDQPQHF	TGTGCCAGCAGTTACCAAGGGGGGGATCAGCCCCAGCATTTT
TRBV4-3	.	.	TRBJ2-1	CASSPQDGGPPSEQFF	TGCGCCAGCAGCCCCCAGGACGGGGGGCCACCGAGTGAGCAGTTCTTC
TRBV30	.	.	TRBJ1-1	CAWSRGLGEAFF	TGTGCCTGGAGTAGAGGGTTAGGTGAAGCTTTCTTT
TRBV10-2	few	.	TRBJ1-1	CASSDYSTEAFF	TGCGCCAGCAGTGATTACAGCACTGAAGCTTTCTTT
TRBV12-5	.	.	TRBJ1-6	CASGLRASSSYNSPLHF	TGTGCTAGTGGCCTCCGGGCCTCGAGCTCCTATAATTCACCCCTCCACTTT